This T cell receptor beta chain was sequenced for a study of T-cell memory formation after mild COVID-19. Study-level background: The study found TCR clusters largely donor specific. Points from the study as a whole: The study found contracting CD4+ clones mainly in CM and EM and contracting CD8+ clones in EMRA. A second wave expanding day 15 to 37 was CD4+-biased; contracting clones were balanced.

This clonotype has just a few counts. The antigen remains unidentified. Germline V gene data show CDR1 as LGHNA and CDR2 as YNFKEQ. The CDR3 sequence is 16 residues long. The ends were cut back, 1 base at V and 6 bases at J, with 16 bases in the middle. 5'RACE primed from the constant segment yielded TCR alpha and TCR beta cDNA libraries bearing sample barcodes and UMIs. A single record per CDR3 protein comes from TCRdb applying MiXCR to the 5' RACE reads. This sample has about 600,000 distinct CDR3 sequences, with less than 25% found just once. This TCR was sampled from an adult woman who had mild COVID-19 (a few samples of this study predate the infection). Cell type and time point are not known. Sequences were obtained from PBMCs or a T cell subset sorted from them (not recorded which). This chain links TRBV4-2 with TRBJ2-1, with D maybe TRBD2 (6 bases). The CDR3 loop reads CASSQGGLASSNEQFF. CDR3 sequence (DNA): TGTGCCAGCAGCCAAGGTGGCCTAGCGAGCAGCAATGAGCAGTTCTTC.